Given below is one T cell receptor beta chain in context. The V segment lost 4 bases and the J segment 5 bases; nucleotides outside the gene matches: 10. Germline V gene lookup returns CDR1 MGHDK and CDR2 SYGVNS. This CDR3 comprises 16 residues. The sample belongs to a study of blood T cell repertoires in COVID-19. Across the study: Acute-phase and convalescent COVID-19 samples originated in the United States, Italy and Spain. The analysed material was cDNA or gDNA that came from T cells, B-cell-depleted T cells, or PBMCs.

As originally analysed: Amplified reference gene primers provided the basis for estimating nucleated cell counts. Sequencing used immunoSEQ multiplex PCR; TCRdb keeps in-frame clones, though not all of them. V and J calls and clone size are those listed in that table; D and trimming were worked out from the DNA. This sample carries 110,000 or so clones, 87% of them seen once, and the ten largest clones take 6.5% to 8.5%. This sequence originates from a human donor in a cohort sampled during active COVID-19. V usage is TRBV25-1 and J usage is TRBJ2-1, with 8 bases fitting TRBD2. The sequenced sample was peripheral blood. Here the CDR3 DNA reads TGTGCCAGCAGTGCCTCCGGGACTAGATGGGACAATGAGCAGTTCTTC. This encodes CASSASGTRWDNEQFF.